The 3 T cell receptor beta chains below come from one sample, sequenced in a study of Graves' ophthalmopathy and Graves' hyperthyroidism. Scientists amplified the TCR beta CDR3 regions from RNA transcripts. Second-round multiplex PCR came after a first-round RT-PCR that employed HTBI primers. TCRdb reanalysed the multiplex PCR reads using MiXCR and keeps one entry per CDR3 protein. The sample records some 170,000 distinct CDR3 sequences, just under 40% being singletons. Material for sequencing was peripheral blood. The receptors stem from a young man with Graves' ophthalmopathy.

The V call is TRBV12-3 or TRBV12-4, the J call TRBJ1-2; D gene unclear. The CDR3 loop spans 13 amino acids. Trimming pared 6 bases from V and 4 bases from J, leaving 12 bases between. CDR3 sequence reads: CASSSKNAYGYTF. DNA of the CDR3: TGTGCCAGCAGCTCAAAAAACGCCTATGGCTACACCTTC.

The CDR3 loop is CASSLGGARGNTEAFF. CDR3 coding DNA: TGTGCCAGCAGCTTAGGTGGGGCGCGGGGGAACACTGAAGCTTTCTTT. The chain employs TRBV11-2 and TRBJ1-1; tentatively, D is TRBD1 (5 bases). The V gene lost 1 base and the J gene lost 1 base, with 13 bases spanning the gap. The CDR3 is made up of 16 amino acids. Germline V gives CDR1 SGHAT, CDR2 FQNNGV.

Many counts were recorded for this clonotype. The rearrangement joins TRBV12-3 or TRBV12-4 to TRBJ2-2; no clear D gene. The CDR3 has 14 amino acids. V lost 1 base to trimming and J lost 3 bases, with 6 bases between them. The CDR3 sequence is CASSLGRHTGELFF. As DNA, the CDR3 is TGTGCCAGCAGTTTAGGCAGACACACCGGGGAGCTGTTTTTT.